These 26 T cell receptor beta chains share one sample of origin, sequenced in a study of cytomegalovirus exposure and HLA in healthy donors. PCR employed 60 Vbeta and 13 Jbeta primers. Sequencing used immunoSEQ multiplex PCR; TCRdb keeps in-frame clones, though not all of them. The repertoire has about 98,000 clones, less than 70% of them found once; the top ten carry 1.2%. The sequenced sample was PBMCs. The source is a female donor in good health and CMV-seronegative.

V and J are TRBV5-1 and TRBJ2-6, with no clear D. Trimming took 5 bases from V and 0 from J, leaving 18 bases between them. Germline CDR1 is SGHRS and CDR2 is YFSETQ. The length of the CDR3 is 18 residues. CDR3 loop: CASRPTAVTPSGANVLTF. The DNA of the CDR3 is TGCGCCAGCAGACCCACAGCAGTCACGCCCTCTGGGGCCAACGTCCTGACTTTC.

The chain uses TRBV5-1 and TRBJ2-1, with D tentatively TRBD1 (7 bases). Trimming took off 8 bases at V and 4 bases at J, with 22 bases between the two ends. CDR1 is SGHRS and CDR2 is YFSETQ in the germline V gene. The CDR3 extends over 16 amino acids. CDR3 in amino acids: CASTQGGEGRYNEQFF. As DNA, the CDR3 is TGCGCCAGTACCCAGGGGGGAGAGGGCCGATACAATGAGCAGTTCTTC.

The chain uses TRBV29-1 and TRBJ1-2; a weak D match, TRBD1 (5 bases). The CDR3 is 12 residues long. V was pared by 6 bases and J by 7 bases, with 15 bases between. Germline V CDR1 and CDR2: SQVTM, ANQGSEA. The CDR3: CSVREERPGYTF. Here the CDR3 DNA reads TGCAGCGTCAGGGAGGAGCGGCCTGGCTACACCTTC.

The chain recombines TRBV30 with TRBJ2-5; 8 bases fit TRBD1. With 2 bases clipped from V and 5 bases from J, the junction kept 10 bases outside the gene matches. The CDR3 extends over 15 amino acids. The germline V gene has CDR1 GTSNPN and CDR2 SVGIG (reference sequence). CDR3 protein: CAWSLQQGGWETQYF. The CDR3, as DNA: TGTGCCTGGAGTCTCCAACAGGGGGGTTGGGAGACCCAGTACTTC.

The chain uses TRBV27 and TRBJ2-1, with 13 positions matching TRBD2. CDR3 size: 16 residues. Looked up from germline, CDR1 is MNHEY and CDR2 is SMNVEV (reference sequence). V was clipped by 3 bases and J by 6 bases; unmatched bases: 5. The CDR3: CASSFLGTSGTNEQFF. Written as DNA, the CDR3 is TGTGCCAGCAGTTTCCTCGGGACTAGCGGGACCAATGAGCAGTTCTTC.

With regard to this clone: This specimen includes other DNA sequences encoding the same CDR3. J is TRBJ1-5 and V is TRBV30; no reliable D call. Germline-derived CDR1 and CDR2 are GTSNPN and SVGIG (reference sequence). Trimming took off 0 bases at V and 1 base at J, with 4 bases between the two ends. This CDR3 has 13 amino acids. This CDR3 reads CAWSVRSNQPQHF. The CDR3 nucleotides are TGTGCCTGGAGTGTCCGGAGCAATCAGCCCCAGCATTTT.

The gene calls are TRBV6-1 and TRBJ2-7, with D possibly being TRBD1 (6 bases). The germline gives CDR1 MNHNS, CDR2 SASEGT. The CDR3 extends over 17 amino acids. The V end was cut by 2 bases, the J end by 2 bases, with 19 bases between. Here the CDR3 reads CASSEQDARQVPYEQYF. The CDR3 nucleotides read TGTGCCAGCAGTGAACAAGACGCGAGACAGGTCCCCTACGAGCAGTACTTC.

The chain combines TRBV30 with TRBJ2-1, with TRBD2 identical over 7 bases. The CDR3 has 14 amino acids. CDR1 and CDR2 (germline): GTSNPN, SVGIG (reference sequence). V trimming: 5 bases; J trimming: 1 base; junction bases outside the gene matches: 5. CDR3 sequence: CAWAGAGSYNEQFF. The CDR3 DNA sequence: TGTGCCTGGGCGGGAGCGGGGTCCTACAATGAGCAGTTCTTC.

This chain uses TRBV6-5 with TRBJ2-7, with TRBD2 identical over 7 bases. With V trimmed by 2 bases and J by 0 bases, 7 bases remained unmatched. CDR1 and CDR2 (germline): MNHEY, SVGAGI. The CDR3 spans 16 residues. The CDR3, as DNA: TGTGCCAGCAGTTACGGGGTAGCGGGTAGCTCCTACGAGCAGTACTTC. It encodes CASSYGVAGSSYEQYF.

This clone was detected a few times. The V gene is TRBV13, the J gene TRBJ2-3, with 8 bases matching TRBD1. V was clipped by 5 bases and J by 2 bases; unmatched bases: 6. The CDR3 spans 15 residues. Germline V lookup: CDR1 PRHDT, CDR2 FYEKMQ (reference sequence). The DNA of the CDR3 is TGTGCCAGCAGCCCCCGGACAGGGCCCACAGATACGCAGTATTTT. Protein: CASSPRTGPTDTQYF.

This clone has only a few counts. The CDR3 region is CASSYRDRDYEQYF. The CDR3 DNA reads as TGTGCCAGCAGCTATAGGGACAGAGACTACGAGCAGTACTTC. The J gene is TRBJ2-7, the V gene TRBV6-5; 7 positions match TRBD1. J gave up 3 bases and V 6 bases, and 8 bases lay outside the gene matches. CDR3 length: 14 amino acids. CDR1 is MNHEY and CDR2 is SVGAGI in the germline V gene.

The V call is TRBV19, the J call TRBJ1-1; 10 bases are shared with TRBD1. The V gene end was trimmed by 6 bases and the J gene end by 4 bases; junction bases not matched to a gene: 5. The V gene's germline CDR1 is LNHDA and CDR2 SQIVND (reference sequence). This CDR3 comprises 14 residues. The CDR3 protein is CASSPTGGGTEAFF. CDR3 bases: TGTGCCAGTAGCCCGACAGGGGGCGGCACTGAAGCTTTCTTT.

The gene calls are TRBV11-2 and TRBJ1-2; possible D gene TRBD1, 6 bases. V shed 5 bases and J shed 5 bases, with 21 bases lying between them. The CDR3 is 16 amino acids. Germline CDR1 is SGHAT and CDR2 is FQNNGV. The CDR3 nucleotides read TGTGCCAGCAGCGGCACAGGTCAGGGGAGTGAGTATGGCTACACCTTC. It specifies CASSGTGQGSEYGYTF.

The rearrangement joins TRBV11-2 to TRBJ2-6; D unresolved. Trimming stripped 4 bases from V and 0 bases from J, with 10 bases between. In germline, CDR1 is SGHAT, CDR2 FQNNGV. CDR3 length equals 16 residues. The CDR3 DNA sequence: TGTGCCAGCAGCTCCCGCGTCTTCTCTGGGGCCAACGTCCTGACTTTC. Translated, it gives CASSSRVFSGANVLTF.

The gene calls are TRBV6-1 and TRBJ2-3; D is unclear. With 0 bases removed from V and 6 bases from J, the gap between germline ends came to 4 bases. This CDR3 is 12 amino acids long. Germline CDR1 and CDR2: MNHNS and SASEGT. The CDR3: CASSEAGDTQYF. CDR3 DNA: TGTGCCAGCAGTGAAGCGGGCGATACGCAGTATTTT.

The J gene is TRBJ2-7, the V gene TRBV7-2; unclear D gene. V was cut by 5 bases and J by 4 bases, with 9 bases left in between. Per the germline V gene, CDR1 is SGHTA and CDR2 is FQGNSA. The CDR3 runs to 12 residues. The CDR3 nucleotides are TGTGCCAGCAGCCACAACCGTTACGAGCAGTACTTC. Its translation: CASSHNRYEQYF. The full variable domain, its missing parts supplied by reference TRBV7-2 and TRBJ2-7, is GAGVSQSPSNKVTEKGKDVELRCDPISGHTALYWYRQSLGQGLEFLIYFQGNSAPDKSGLPSDRFSAERTGGSVSTLTIQRTQQEDSAVYLCASSHNRYEQYFGPGTRLTVT.

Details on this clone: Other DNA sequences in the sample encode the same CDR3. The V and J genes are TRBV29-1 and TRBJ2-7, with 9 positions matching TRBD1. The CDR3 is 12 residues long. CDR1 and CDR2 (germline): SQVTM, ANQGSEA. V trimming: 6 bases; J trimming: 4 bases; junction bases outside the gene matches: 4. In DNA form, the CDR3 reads TGCAGCGTGTCTGACAGGGGGTACGAGCAGTACTTC. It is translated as CSVSDRGYEQYF.

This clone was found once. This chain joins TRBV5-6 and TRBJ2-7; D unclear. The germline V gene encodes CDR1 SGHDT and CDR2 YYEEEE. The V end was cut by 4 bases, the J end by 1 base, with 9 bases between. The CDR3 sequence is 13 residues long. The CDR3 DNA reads TGTGCCAGCAGCCGAGACTTGTCCTACGAGCAGTACTTC. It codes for CASSRDLSYEQYF.

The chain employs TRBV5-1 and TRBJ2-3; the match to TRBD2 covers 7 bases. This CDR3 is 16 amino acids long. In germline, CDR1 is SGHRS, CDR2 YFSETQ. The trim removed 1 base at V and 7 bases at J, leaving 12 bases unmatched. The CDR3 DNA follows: TGCGCCAGCAGCTTGAGGGCGGGAGAGACGGTGAATACGCAGTATTTT. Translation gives CASSLRAGETVNTQYF. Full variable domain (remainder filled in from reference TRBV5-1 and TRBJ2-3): KAGVTQTPRYLIKTRGQQVTLSCSPISGHRSVSWYQQTPGQGLQFLFEYFSETQRNKGNFPGRFSGRQFSNSRSEMNVSTLELGDSALYLCASSLRAGETVNTQYFGPGTRLTVL.

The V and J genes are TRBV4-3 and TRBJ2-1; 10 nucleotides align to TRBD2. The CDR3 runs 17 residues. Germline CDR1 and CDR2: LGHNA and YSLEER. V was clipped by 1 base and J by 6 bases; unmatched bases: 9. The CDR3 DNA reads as TGCGCCAGCAGCCAAGGTAAAGCGGGGGGGCCCCCCAATGAGCAGTTCTTC. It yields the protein CASSQGKAGGPPNEQFF.

CDR3 in amino acids: CASSKRAKEVGGHGYTF. The CDR3 DNA follows: TGTGCCAGCAGCAAAAGGGCCAAAGAAGTAGGGGGCCATGGCTACACCTTC. This chain joins TRBV21-1 and TRBJ1-2; TRBD1 is the table's D call, not checked against the DNA. TRBV21-1 is termed a pseudogene. This CDR3 has 17 residues.

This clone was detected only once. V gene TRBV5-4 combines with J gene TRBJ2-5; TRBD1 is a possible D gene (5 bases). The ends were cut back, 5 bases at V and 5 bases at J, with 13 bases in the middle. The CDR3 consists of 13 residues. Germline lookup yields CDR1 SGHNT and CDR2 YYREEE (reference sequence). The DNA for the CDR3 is TGTGCCAGCAGTCCCCAAGGGGTGGAGACCCAGTACTTC. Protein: CASSPQGVETQYF.

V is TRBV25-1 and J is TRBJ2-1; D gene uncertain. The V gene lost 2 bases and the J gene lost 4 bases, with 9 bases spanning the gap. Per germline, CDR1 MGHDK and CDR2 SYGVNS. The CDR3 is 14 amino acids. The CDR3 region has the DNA TGTGCCAGCAGTGAAGTCGCAGATTACAATGAGCAGTTCTTC. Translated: CASSEVADYNEQFF.

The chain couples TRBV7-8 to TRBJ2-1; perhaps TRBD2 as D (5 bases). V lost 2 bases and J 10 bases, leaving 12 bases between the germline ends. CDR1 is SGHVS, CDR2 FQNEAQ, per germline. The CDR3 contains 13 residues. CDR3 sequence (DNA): TGTGCCAGCAGCTTAAGTCTAGCAGGCGAGCAGTTCTTC. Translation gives CASSLSLAGEQFF.

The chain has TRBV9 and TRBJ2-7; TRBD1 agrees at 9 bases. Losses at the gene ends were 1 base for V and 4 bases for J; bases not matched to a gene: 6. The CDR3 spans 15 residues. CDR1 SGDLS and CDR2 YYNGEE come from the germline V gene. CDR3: CASSVLGQGSYEQYF. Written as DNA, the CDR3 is TGTGCCAGCAGCGTACTGGGACAGGGATCTTACGAGCAGTACTTC.

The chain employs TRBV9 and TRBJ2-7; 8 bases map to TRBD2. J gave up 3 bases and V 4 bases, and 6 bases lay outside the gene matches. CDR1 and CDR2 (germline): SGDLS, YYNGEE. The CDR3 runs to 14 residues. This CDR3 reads CASSRAGADYEQYF. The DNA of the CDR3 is TGTGCCAGCAGCCGAGCGGGAGCAGACTACGAGCAGTACTTC.